Presented here are 26 T cell receptor beta chains from one specimen sequenced in a study of CXCR3-negative and CXCR3-positive naive CD8 T cells. Each TRB cDNA library was prepared by 5' RACE (with UMI labels). TCRdb reprocessed the 5' RACE reads, keeping one entry per CDR3 protein, no DNA. Its table records 20,000 to 25,000 distinct CDR3 sequences. Sequencing was done on a sample of naive CXCR3- CD8+ T cells from blood. Subset noted: CD45RO-CCR7+CD27+CD95- naive CD8+ T cells lacking CXCR3 (TNR3-). These receptors came from a human donor in good health. Some clones in this sample may be carry-over from other donors' samples.

This CDR3 reads CASSTSGDYNEQFF. This chain uses TRBV28 with TRBJ2-1; TCRdb indicates TRBD2, and absent DNA this call remains unverified. Germline CDR1 is MDHEN and CDR2 is SYDVKM. The CDR3 runs 14 residues.

The chain joins TRBV12-3 or TRBV12-4 to TRBJ2-1. CDR3 length: 13 residues. The CDR3 sequence: CASSSPPNNEQFF.

The chain is built from TRBV12-3 or TRBV12-4 and TRBJ2-5; TCRdb lists TRBD1, though no DNA is available to test this call. This CDR3 spans 13 amino acids. The CDR3: CASSLGQVETQYF.

This chain links TRBV27 with TRBJ2-2. This CDR3 spans 13 amino acids. Germline values: CDR1 MNHEY, CDR2 SMNVEV (reference sequence). The CDR3: CASSGSWSGELFF.

V gene TRBV5-5 combines with J gene TRBJ2-7; without DNA, the TCRdb call of TRBD2 cannot be checked. The germline CDR1 and CDR2 sequences are SGHKS and YYEKEE (reference sequence). This CDR3 comprises 13 residues. CDR3 sequence reads: CASRLAGVYEQYF. Supplemented by reference TRBV5-5 and TRBJ2-7, the full variable domain reads DAGVTQSPTHLIKTRGQQVTLRCSPISGHKSVSWYQQVLGQGPQFIFQYYEKEERGRGNFPDRFSARQFPNYSSELNVNALLLGDSALYLCASRLAGVYEQYFGPGTRLTVT.

The V and J genes are TRBV6-2 or TRBV6-3 and TRBJ2-7. The CDR3 is 11 residues long. Germline V lookup: CDR1 MNHEY, CDR2 SVGEGT. CDR3 sequence reads: CASSISYEQYF.

This clonotype counts as medium-sized by frequency. The rearrangement joins TRBV6-1 to TRBJ1-1. CDR3 size: 14 residues. The germline V gene has CDR1 MNHNS and CDR2 SASEGT. CDR3 protein: CASSEADENTEAFF.

This sequence joins TRBV25-1 and TRBJ2-3; the TCRdb call, TRBD2, lacks DNA for checking. The germline V gene has CDR1 MGHDK and CDR2 SYGVNS. The CDR3 is 14 residues long. This chain's CDR3 is CASNPGGGPDTQYF.

The chain has TRBV13 and TRBJ2-7; the D call from TCRdb, TRBD1, cannot be confirmed without DNA. This CDR3 comprises 16 residues. CDR1 PRHDT and CDR2 FYEKMQ come from the germline V gene (reference sequence). The chain's CDR3 is CASSLDIGVPSYEQYF.

The J gene is TRBJ2-7, the V gene TRBV11-2; TCRdb selects TRBD2, and the lack of DNA leaves this call unchecked. The CDR3 loop spans 15 amino acids. Per germline, CDR1 SGHAT and CDR2 FQNNGV. CDR3 protein: CASMKGLEISYEQYF.

The chain employs TRBV28 and TRBJ1-1. The CDR3 is 21 amino acids. Germline loops: CDR1 MDHEN, CDR2 SYDVKM. The CDR3 sequence is CASISPFGTLLGGVLNTEAFF.

V usage is TRBV13 and J usage is TRBJ2-3; without DNA, the TCRdb call of TRBD2 cannot be checked. Germline lookup yields CDR1 PRHDT and CDR2 FYEKMQ (reference sequence). The CDR3 covers 15 residues. CDR3 residues: CASSDLGQATDTQYF.

The V and J genes are TRBV20-1 and TRBJ2-5; as DNA is missing, the TRBD1 call by TCRdb cannot be tested. CDR1 is DFQATT, CDR2 SNEGSKA, per germline (reference sequence). This CDR3 has 14 amino acids. CDR3 in amino acids: CSARDSPNWETQYF.

The CDR3 sequence is CASSQGSSYEQYF. The J gene is TRBJ2-7, the V gene TRBV7-3; TCRdb names TRBD1, which stays unverified in the absence of DNA. The CDR3 is made up of 13 amino acids. The germline V gene has CDR1 SGHTA and CDR2 FQGTGA.

The chain links TRBV14 to TRBJ2-7; the D call of TRBD1 rests on TCRdb alone, since no DNA is present to check it. Looked up from germline, CDR1 is SGHDN and CDR2 is FVKESK. The CDR3 has 15 residues. CDR3 region: CASSQGRGTGYEQYF.

V and J are TRBV6-5 and TRBJ2-1; the TRBD2 assignment by TCRdb is unverifiable without DNA. The length of the CDR3 is 16 residues. The V gene's germline CDR1 is MNHEY and CDR2 SVGAGI. CDR3 residues: CASSYSRGGALNEQFF.

The chain couples TRBV20-1 to TRBJ2-1. Germline V gives CDR1 DFQATT, CDR2 SNEGSKA (reference sequence). This CDR3 contains 14 residues. CDR3 sequence reads: CSARDEQTYNEQFF.

The genes are TRBV20-1 and TRBJ2-1; the TRBD2 assignment by TCRdb is unverifiable without DNA. The germline gives CDR1 DFQATT, CDR2 SNEGSKA (reference sequence). This CDR3 spans 12 amino acids. The CDR3 here is CSASTRVGEQFF.

This chain uses TRBV29-1 with TRBJ1-1. The CDR3 runs to 12 residues. Looked up from germline, CDR1 is SQVTM and CDR2 is ANQGSEA. The CDR3 sequence is CSVLDPGTEAFF. The variable domain in full, completed from reference TRBV29-1 and TRBJ1-1, reads SAVISQKPSRDICQRGTSLTIQCQVDSQVTMMFWYRQQPGQSLTLIATANQGSEATYESGFVIDKFPISRPNLTFSTLTVSNMSPEDSSIYLCSVLDPGTEAFFGQGTRLTVV.

The CDR3 sequence: CASSYRGQLEAFF. The J gene is TRBJ1-1, the V gene TRBV7-9. Germline values: CDR1 SEHNR, CDR2 FQNEAQ (reference sequence). The CDR3 spans 13 residues.

This rearrangement joins TRBV7-3 to TRBJ2-7; the D call from TCRdb, TRBD2, cannot be confirmed without DNA. This CDR3 is 18 amino acids long. The germline CDR1 and CDR2 sequences are SGHTA and FQGTGA. CDR3 protein: CASSSSIFLAGGPYEQYF.

The V gene is TRBV2, the J gene TRBJ2-1. Per germline, CDR1 SNHLY and CDR2 FYNNEI. The CDR3 extends over 14 amino acids. CDR3 sequence: CASSERLAGNEQFF.

V is TRBV7-3 and J is TRBJ1-2; absent DNA, TCRdb's TRBD1 call cannot be checked. The CDR3 sequence is 12 residues long. The germline CDR1 and CDR2 sequences are SGHTA and FQGTGA. The CDR3 loop reads CASSFGGDGYTF. The entire variable domain, with the rest obtained from reference TRBV7-3 and TRBJ1-2, is as follows: GAGVSQTPSNKVTEKGKYVELRCDPISGHTALYWYRQSLGQGPEFLIYFQGTGAADDSGLPNDRFFAVRPEGSVSTLKIQRTERGDSAVYLCASSFGGDGYTFGSGTRLTVV.

The chain couples TRBV9 to TRBJ2-1; absent DNA, TCRdb's TRBD2 call cannot be checked. The CDR3 sequence is 17 residues long. Germline-derived CDR1 and CDR2 are SGDLS and YYNGEE. The CDR3 loop is CASSTGLAGLSYNEQFF.

The chain joins TRBV6-1 to TRBJ1-1. Germline values: CDR1 MNHNS, CDR2 SASEGT. This CDR3 contains 13 residues. This CDR3 is CASSETTPTEAFF.

The chain combines TRBV27 with TRBJ2-7. In germline, CDR1 is MNHEY, CDR2 SMNVEV (reference sequence). The CDR3 consists of 13 residues. The chain's CDR3 is CASSPNLVHEQYF.